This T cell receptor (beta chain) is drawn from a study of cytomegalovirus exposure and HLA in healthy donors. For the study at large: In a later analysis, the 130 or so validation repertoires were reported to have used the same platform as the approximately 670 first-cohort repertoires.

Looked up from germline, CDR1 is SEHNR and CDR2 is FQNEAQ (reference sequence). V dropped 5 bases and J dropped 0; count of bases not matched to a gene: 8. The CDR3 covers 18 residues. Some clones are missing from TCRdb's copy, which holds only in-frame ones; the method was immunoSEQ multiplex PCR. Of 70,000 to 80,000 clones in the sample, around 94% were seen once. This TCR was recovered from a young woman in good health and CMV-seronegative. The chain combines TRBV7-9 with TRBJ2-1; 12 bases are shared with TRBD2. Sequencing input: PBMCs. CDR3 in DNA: TGTGCCAGCAGCCCCGGGACTAGCGGGTTCAGCTCCTACAATGAGCAGTTCTTC. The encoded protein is CASSPGTSGFSSYNEQFF. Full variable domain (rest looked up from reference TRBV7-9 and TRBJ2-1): DTGVSQNPRHKITKRGQNVTFRCDPISEHNRLYWYRQTLGQGPEFLTYFQNEAQLEKSRLLSDRFSAERPKGSFSTLEIQRTEQGDSAMYLCASSPGTSGFSSYNEQFFGPGTRLTVL.